This TCR beta chain derives from a study of blood T cell repertoires in COVID-19. V lost 1 base, J lost 0 bases, and 10 bases lay in between. The CDR3 is made up of 16 amino acids. Per germline, CDR1 MDHEN and CDR2 SYDVKM. The protocol was immunoSEQ multiplex PCR, while the TCRdb copy is restricted to in-frame clones and leaves out a portion. The sample comprises under 200,000 clones, approximately 91% of which are singletons, and roughly 4.5% rests with the top ten. Followed over time, Seattle patients had been enrolled while infection was active. What was sequenced was peripheral blood. The receptor comes from a man in his late teens or twenties with COVID-19, enrolled during active disease. This chain connects TRBV28 to TRBJ1-3; D is unclear. CDR3 protein: CASSLSGFNSGNTIYF. The CDR3 DNA follows: TGTGCCAGCAGTTTATCGGGGTTCAACTCTGGAAACACCATATATTTT.